The rows below give T cell receptor beta chains drawn from one sample of a study of control samples from healthy donors and cancer patients. Assay: immunoSEQ multiplex PCR; the TCRdb copy retains only in-frame clones and omits some. Among approximately 70,000 clones listed, roughly nine tenths were seen once. The material sequenced was blood. These receptors were taken from a woman in her 50s in good health. CDR3s include the opening cysteine and the closing phenylalanine or tryptophan. A D gene is named only where the DNA matches it firmly. The listing skips clone size in some rows; elsewhere it reads once, few, many or a size class.

.	TRBV30	.	TRBJ1-5	CAWSTGTNQPQHF	TGTGCCTGGAGTACAGGAACCAATCAGCCCCAGCATTTT
.	TRBV7-9	.	TRBJ2-4	CASSQGNRDIQYF	TGTGCCAGCAGCCAAGGAAATAGGGACATTCAGTACTTC
.	TRBV30	.	TRBJ2-1	CAWSVGGAEQFF	TGTGCCTGGAGTGTGGGGGGAGCCGAGCAGTTCTTC
few	TRBV5-4	.	TRBJ2-2	CASSLTGRVTGELFF	TGTGCCAGCAGCTTGACAGGGAGAGTCACCGGGGAGCTGTTTTTT
.	TRBV27	.	TRBJ1-4	CASSLMTGNEKLFF	TGTGCCAGCAGTTTAATGACCGGTAATGAAAAACTGTTTTTT
.	TRBV19	TRBD2	TRBJ2-5	CASSLRAGLAAQETQYF	TGTGCCAGTAGCTTGCGTGCGGGACTAGCGGCCCAAGAGACCCAGTACTTC
.	TRBV29-1	TRBD1	TRBJ2-3	CSVSPGTGVTDTQYF	TGCAGCGTGTCACCCGGGACAGGGGTCACAGATACGCAGTATTTT
.	TRBV25-1	TRBD2	TRBJ2-5	CASSEWGGGETQYF	TGTGCCAGCAGTGAATGGGGGGGAGGAGAGACCCAGTACTTC
once	TRBV7-9	.	TRBJ1-5	CASSLDYSNQPQHF	TGTGCCAGCAGCTTAGATTATAGCAATCAGCCCCAGCATTTT
.	TRBV28	TRBD1	TRBJ2-1	CATTSVLDGQGGSYNEQFF	TGTGCCACTACATCGGTCCTCGATGGACAGGGGGGGTCCTACAATGAGCAGTTCTTC
.	TRBV6-5	.	TRBJ1-1	CASDRQYEAFF	TGTGCCAGCGATAGACAGTATGAAGCTTTCTTT
.	TRBV19	TRBD2	TRBJ2-3	CASSIGLAGLGPDTQYF	TGTGCCAGTAGTATCGGACTAGCGGGATTGGGGCCAGATACGCAGTATTTT
.	TRBV14	TRBD1	TRBJ2-7	CASSQDMSGGEQYF	TGTGCCAGCAGCCAAGATATGTCAGGGGGCGAGCAGTACTTC
.	TRBV28	.	TRBJ2-5	CASSGGDLETQYF	TGTGCCAGCAGTGGAGGGGATTTAGAGACCCAGTACTTC
.	TRBV6-5	TRBD1	TRBJ2-2	CASRPNRGGTGELFF	TGTGCCAGCAGACCCAACAGGGGTGGCACCGGGGAGCTGTTTTTT
once	TRBV10-3	TRBD1	TRBJ1-2	CAISGTGGLGYGYTF	TGTGCCATCAGCGGGACAGGGGGCCTTGGCTATGGCTACACCTTC
few	TRBV28	TRBD1	TRBJ1-2	CASSRDRGDYGYTF	TGTGCCAGCAGTCGGGACAGGGGAGACTATGGCTACACCTTC
.	TRBV19	.	TRBJ1-6	CASSRLQDSPLHF	TGTGCCAGTAGCCGATTACAGGATTCACCCCTCCACTTT
.	TRBV30	TRBD2	TRBJ2-2	CAWGLAGDVGELFF	TGTGCCTGGGGACTAGCGGGAGACGTCGGGGAGCTGTTTTTT
.	TRBV13	.	TRBJ1-2	CASTHTGAFNYGYTF	TGTGCCAGCACCCATACGGGGGCGTTTAACTATGGCTACACCTTC
.	TRBV5-1	TRBD1	TRBJ1-4	CASSSQGADNEKLFF	TGCGCCAGCTCCAGTCAGGGGGCGGATAATGAAAAACTGTTTTTT
.	TRBV4-2	.	TRBJ1-3	CASSPDRTSGNTIYF	TGTGCCAGCAGCCCAGACCGAACCTCTGGAAACACCATATATTTT
.	TRBV19	.	TRBJ2-1	CASSIGNEQFF	TGTGCCAGTAGTATAGGGAATGAGCAGTTCTTC
once	TRBV24-1	TRBD2	TRBJ2-1	CATSPAGGLDEQFF	TGTGCCACCAGTCCAGCGGGAGGGCTTGATGAGCAGTTCTTC
.	TRBV6-5	.	TRBJ2-3	CASSYWGEGTDTQYF	TGTGCCAGCAGTTACTGGGGGGAGGGCACAGATACGCAGTATTTT
.	TRBV5-1	TRBD2	TRBJ2-1	CASRGGSSYNEQFF	TGCGCCAGCAGGGGCGGGAGCTCCTACAATGAGCAGTTCTTC
.	TRBV5-6	.	TRBJ1-5	CASSLRGEGNNQPQHF	TGTGCCAGCAGCTTGAGGGGGGAGGGCAACAATCAGCCCCAGCATTTT
.	TRBV29-1	.	TRBJ2-7	CSARDSPYEQYF	TGCAGCGCCCGGGACTCTCCCTACGAGCAGTACTTC
once	TRBV5-1	.	TRBJ2-3	CASSLVPGVPDTQYF	TGCGCCAGCAGCTTGGTGCCAGGGGTGCCAGATACGCAGTATTTT
.	TRBV6-5	TRBD1	TRBJ1-2	CASSAPDRAYGYTF	TGTGCCAGCAGCGCTCCCGACAGGGCCTATGGCTACACCTTC
.	TRBV10-3	.	TRBJ1-1	CAISGGWREAFF	TGTGCCATCAGTGGGGGTTGGAGGGAAGCTTTCTTT
.	TRBV5-1	TRBD2	TRBJ2-5	CASSSWREAETQYF	TGCGCCAGCAGCTCCTGGCGGGAGGCAGAGACCCAGTACTTC
.	TRBV3-1/TRBV3-2	.	TRBJ2-2	CASRDQGGGELFF	TGTGCCAGCAGAGATCAGGGTGGCGGGGAGCTGTTTTTT
.	TRBV5-5	TRBD2	TRBJ2-2	CASSLLASGKTGELFF	TGTGCCAGCAGCTTGTTGGCTAGCGGAAAAACCGGGGAGCTGTTTTTT
.	TRBV28	TRBD1	TRBJ2-7	CASSLISGGGIYEQYF	TGTGCCAGCAGTTTAATTTCAGGGGGTGGGATCTACGAGCAGTACTTC
.	TRBV19	.	TRBJ2-7	CASSRGTLYEQYF	TGTGCCAGTAGCCGGGGGACCCTCTACGAGCAGTACTTC
.	TRBV5-5	.	TRBJ1-5	CASSLVGLGPQHF	TGTGCCAGCAGCTTGGTCGGTTTGGGGCCCCAGCATTTT
.	TRBV24-1	TRBD1	TRBJ1-2	CATSGGADRGGYGYTF	TGTGCCACCAGTGGAGGGGCGGACAGGGGAGGCTATGGCTACACCTTC
.	TRBV5-6	.	TRBJ1-2	CASSRLYGYTF	TGTGCCAGCAGCCGGCTGTATGGCTACACCTTC
.	TRBV24-1	.	TRBJ2-7	CATSTAGGGEQYF	TGTGCCACCAGTACCGCAGGGGGAGGCGAGCAGTACTTC
few	TRBV5-8	TRBD1	TRBJ2-1	CASSPMTGFLYNEQFF	TGTGCCAGCAGCCCTATGACAGGGTTTCTCTACAATGAGCAGTTCTTC
once	TRBV21-1	.	TRBJ2-2	CASSKTGVNGELFF	TGTGCCAGCAGCAAGACAGGGGTGAACGGGGAGCTGTTTTTT
.	TRBV6-5	.	TRBJ2-3	CATSTTSVTDTQYF	TGTGCCACCTCCACCACTAGTGTCACAGATACGCAGTATTTT
.	TRBV28	.	TRBJ2-4	CASSFWLAKNIQYF	TGTGCCAGCAGTTTTTGGCTAGCCAAAAACATTCAGTACTTC
.	TRBV7-9	TRBD1	TRBJ2-2	CASSKGQGNTGELFF	TGTGCCAGCAGCAAGGGACAGGGGAACACCGGGGAGCTGTTTTTT
.	TRBV7-7	.	TRBJ2-1	CASSLDWRDNEQFF	TGTGCTAGCAGCTTAGATTGGCGGGACAATGAGCAGTTCTTC
few	TRBV3-1/TRBV3-2	.	TRBJ1-1	CASSQDEWGTEAFF	TGTGCCAGCAGCCAAGATGAGTGGGGCACTGAAGCTTTCTTT
.	TRBV5-1	.	TRBJ2-2	CASSLTGPATGELFF	TGCGCCAGCAGCTTGACAGGGCCGGCCACCGGGGAGCTGTTTTTT